What follows describes a single TCR beta chain. As yet, its antigen is unknown. Germline CDR1 and CDR2: MDHEN and SYDVKM. CDR3 length: 11 residues. Trimming cost V 5 bases and J 8 bases, with 9 bases left between them. This sample was taken from a study of shared clonotypes between healthy human individuals. Notes on the study in general: Between several donors, naive CD4 clonotypes were shared at a level of about 5%. In having few donors, the study represented limited genetic and exposure-history diversity.

Produced via immunoSEQ multiplex PCR; TCRdb's table is partial and in-frame only. Here the sample spans millions of clones, 90% to 95% being singletons. The rearrangement links TRBV28 to TRBJ1-1; no clear D gene. This clonotype was sampled from a man between 18 and 35 years old in good health. Some clones in this sample may be carry-over from other donors' samples. Specimen: naive CD4+ T cells from PBMCs. As for subset: CD45RA+ positively selected. The CDR3 loop reads CASSTQGEAFF. The CDR3 DNA follows: TGTGCCAGCAGTACTCAAGGCGAAGCTTTCTTT. The variable domain in full, completed from reference TRBV28 and TRBJ1-1, reads DVKVTQSSRYLVKRTGEKVFLECVQDMDHENMFWYRQDPGLGLRLIYFSYDVKMKEKGDIPEGYSVSREKKERFSLILESASTNQTSMYLCASSTQGEAFFGQGTRLTVV.